The source of this T cell receptor (beta chain) is a study of T cell repertoires and HLA-DP antigens. CDR3 size: 14 residues. Trimming removed 5 bases from V and 9 bases from J; junction bases left unmatched: 9. Germline V gene data show CDR1 as GTSNPN and CDR2 as SVGIG (reference sequence). Profiled with immunoSEQ multiplex PCR; TCRdb holds only in-frame clones, not every one. The sample lists approximately 100,000 clones, approximately 89% occurring once. As for this clone: What it recognizes is unknown.

General study findings and limits: Average cumulative frequency of previously undetected clones was over 30% against one allele and around 48% against the other.

This sequence was found in a man in his forties or fifties in good health and CMV-seronegative. Sequencing was carried out using CD4+ T cells from PBMCs. This rearrangement joins TRBV30 to TRBJ1-6, with TRBD1 matching over 8 bases. This CDR3 is CAWSETGAVSPLHF. The CDR3 coding sequence is TGTGCCTGGTCGGAGACAGGGGCAGTTTCACCCCTCCACTTT.